Following are 27 T cell receptor beta chains from one sample sequenced in a study of T cells after somatic rescue of genetic block. Here immunoSEQ multiplex PCR was the method, and the copy in TCRdb shows in-frame clones only, minus some. The data hold tens of thousands of clones, with over 80% observed a single time. The sequencing sample was made of peripheral blood mononuclear cells (PBMCs). Receptor source: a woman aged 18-29 years.

The chain uses TRBV6-1 and TRBJ2-3; TRBD2 aligns across 7 bases. The CDR3 has 11 amino acids. Unmatched junction bases numbered 0, after V lost 4 bases and J lost 8 bases. Germline V gene sequence: CDR1 MNHNS, CDR2 SASEGT. CDR3 DNA sequence: TGTGCCAGCAGTGGGGGGGGTACGCAGTATTTT. This sequence encodes CASSGGGTQYF.

The gene calls are TRBV9 and TRBJ2-2; D is uncertain. This CDR3 is built from 13 residues. Per germline, CDR1 SGDLS and CDR2 YYNGEE. V lost 0 bases and J 3 bases, leaving 3 bases between the germline ends. CDR3 residues: CASSVVDTGELFF. The CDR3 nucleotides read TGTGCCAGCAGCGTAGTTGACACCGGGGAGCTGTTTTTT.

V usage is TRBV5-6 and J usage is TRBJ2-7, with D hard to call. Deletions cut 4 bases from V and 2 bases from J, with 4 bases between. CDR3 length: 11 amino acids. The germline V gene has CDR1 SGHDT and CDR2 YYEEEE. The CDR3 DNA follows: TGTGCCAGCAGCACGACCTACGAGCAGTACTTC. Its protein product is CASSTTYEQYF.

This chain joins TRBV2 and TRBJ1-1; 9 nucleotides match TRBD1. With V trimmed by 8 bases and J by 3 bases, 1 base remained unmatched. CDR3 length: 12 amino acids. Looked up from germline, CDR1 is SNHLY and CDR2 is FYNNEI. The CDR3 spells CASGQGYTEAFF. CDR3 DNA: TGTGCCAGCGGACAGGGGTACACTGAAGCTTTCTTT.

This clone has only one observation. The rearrangement uses TRBV19 and TRBJ1-2; D remains ambiguous. Germline loops: CDR1 LNHDA, CDR2 SQIVND (reference sequence). This CDR3 is 14 amino acids long. V lost 4 bases and J lost 4, with 13 bases in between. CDR3 sequence: CASSNWAGPYGYTF. The CDR3 DNA is TGTGCCAGTAGTAATTGGGCCGGCCCCTATGGCTACACCTTC.

V and J are TRBV7-8 and TRBJ2-1, with 9 bases fitting TRBD2. With V trimmed by 1 base and J by 7 bases, 11 bases remained unmatched. The germline V gene has CDR1 SGHVS and CDR2 FQNEAQ. CDR3 length equals 17 residues. In DNA form, the CDR3 reads TGTGCCAGCAGCTTAGTGGCTAGCGGGATGTATCGGAATGAGCAGTTCTTC. Its protein product is CASSLVASGMYRNEQFF.

Remarks on this clone: Other nucleotide sequences in the sample specify the same CDR3. The gene calls are TRBV6-4 and TRBJ2-3; the match to TRBD2 covers 9 bases. From germline, CDR1 is MRHNA and CDR2 SNTAGT. This CDR3 has 15 amino acids. With V trimmed by 4 bases and J by 0 bases, 2 bases remained unmatched. The CDR3 protein is CASSVTSGSTDTQYF. In DNA, the CDR3 is TGTGCCAGCAGTGTTACTAGCGGGAGCACAGATACGCAGTATTTT.

The chain combines TRBV7-6 with TRBJ1-1; the match to TRBD1 covers 9 bases. Germline V gene lookup returns CDR1 SGHVS and CDR2 FNYEAQ. CDR3 length: 16 residues. The trim removed 5 bases at V and 2 bases at J, leaving 9 bases unmatched. The CDR3 DNA reads TGTGCCAGCAGCCTGTACAACAGGGGGCAAAACACTGAAGCTTTCTTT. Translation: CASSLYNRGQNTEAFF.

The chain joins TRBV11-2 to TRBJ2-1; the D gene is possibly TRBD2 (5 bases). Germline CDR1 reads SGHAT; CDR2 reads FQNNGV. There are 15 residues in the CDR3. V was clipped by 3 bases and J by 1 base, with 10 bases between them. The CDR3 DNA reads TGTGCCAGCAGCTTCACTAGTGGGTCCTACAATGAGCAGTTCTTC. Its protein product is CASSFTSGSYNEQFF.

This chain connects TRBV6-5 to TRBJ2-1, with D possibly TRBD2 on 5 matching bases. Germline CDR1 reads MNHEY; CDR2 reads SVGAGI. Deletions cut 6 bases from V and 6 bases from J, with 15 bases between. The CDR3 is 14 residues long. The DNA of the CDR3 is TGTGCCAGCAGCGGAGTCATCGGGGTCAATGAGCAGTTCTTC. Translation: CASSGVIGVNEQFF.

In DNA, the CDR3 is TGTGCCAGCAGCTCCCCAACGGGACAGGGTTATGATCAGCCCCAGCATTTT. Its translation: CASSSPTGQGYDQPQHF. The genes are TRBV7-9 and TRBJ1-5, with 9 bases fitting TRBD1. Germline V lookup: CDR1 SEHNR, CDR2 FQNEAQ (reference sequence). J was trimmed by 5 bases and V by 4 bases; bases with no gene match: 12. The CDR3 is made up of 17 amino acids.

This clone was observed once. The chain combines TRBV7-6 with TRBJ1-1; 7 bases match TRBD1. Germline V lookup: CDR1 SGHVS, CDR2 FNYEAQ. J lost 4 bases, V lost 2 bases, and 4 bases had no gene match. This CDR3 is 14 amino acids long. The CDR3 coding sequence is TGTGCCAGCAGCTTACCGGAGGGGGCCACTGAAGCTTTCTTT. This gives the protein CASSLPEGATEAFF.

The chain has TRBV9 and TRBJ1-3; a possible D gene is TRBD1 (6 bases). This CDR3 has 16 residues. Germline CDR1 and CDR2: SGDLS and YYNGEE. Between the trimmed V and J ends, which lost 4 bases and 2 bases, there was a span of 16 bases. CDR3 DNA: TGTGCCAGCAGCCGAACAGGCAGGGACACTGGAAACACCATATATTTT. Amino acids: CASSRTGRDTGNTIYF.

The chain joins TRBV7-8 to TRBJ1-2, with D uncertain. CDR1 and CDR2 (germline): SGHVS, FQNEAQ. The CDR3 totals 14 residues. Between the trimmed V and J ends, which lost 1 base and 0 bases, there was a span of 6 bases. The DNA of the CDR3 is TGTGCCAGCAGCTTAGGGCACGCTAACTATGGCTACACCTTC. It translates to CASSLGHANYGYTF.

The chain uses TRBV5-1 and TRBJ2-2; 7 positions match TRBD1. Germline V gene sequence: CDR1 SGHRS, CDR2 YFSETQ. With V trimmed by 7 bases and J by 2 bases, 2 bases remained unmatched. CDR3 length equals 13 residues. CDR3 amino acids: CASSGGNTGELFF. CDR3 sequence (DNA): TGCGCCAGCTCAGGGGGTAACACCGGGGAGCTGTTTTTT.

This chain connects TRBV28 to TRBJ2-7; TRBD1 matches at 7 bases. Germline V CDR1 and CDR2: MDHEN, SYDVKM. The CDR3 length is 17 residues. With 2 bases clipped from V and 0 bases from J, the junction kept 10 bases outside the gene matches. Here the CDR3 DNA reads TGTGCCAGCAGTTTACCACAGACAGGGCTGAGCTCCTACGAGCAGTACTTC. Translation gives CASSLPQTGLSSYEQYF.

The chain is built from TRBV27 and TRBJ2-3, with 8 bases lining up with TRBD2. Trimming cost V 3 bases and J 4 bases; bases outside gene matches: 3. CDR1 is MNHEY and CDR2 is SMNVEV in the germline V gene (reference sequence). CDR3 size: 14 residues. The CDR3 protein is CASSFREGADTQYF. The DNA of the CDR3 is TGTGCCAGCAGTTTCCGGGAGGGGGCAGATACGCAGTATTTT.

The chain joins TRBV28 to TRBJ2-2, with TRBD2 as a possible D gene (8 bases). Per the germline V gene, CDR1 is MDHEN and CDR2 is SYDVKM. This CDR3 region has 16 residues. The V gene lost 7 bases and the J gene lost 3 bases, with 18 bases spanning the gap. The CDR3: CASTRGAGGDTGELFF. The DNA for the CDR3 is TGTGCCAGCACCAGGGGGGCGGGAGGCGACACCGGGGAGCTGTTTTTT.

The J gene is TRBJ2-7, the V gene TRBV27, with a weak D call TRBD1 (5 bases). Trimming left V 6 bases short and J 5 bases short, with 8 bases between. The germline V gene encodes CDR1 MNHEY and CDR2 SMNVEV (reference sequence). This CDR3 region has 11 residues. In nucleotides, the CDR3 is TGTGCCAGCAGGTTCAGGGACGAGCAGTACTTC. This gives the protein CASRFRDEQYF.

This CDR3 reads CASRPDRSSYNEQFF. CDR3 bases: TGTGCCAGTAGGCCGGACAGGAGCTCCTACAATGAGCAGTTCTTC. V gene TRBV19 combines with J gene TRBJ2-1; 7 bases fit TRBD1. CDR3 length: 15 amino acids. Germline V gives CDR1 LNHDA, CDR2 SQIVND (reference sequence). Unmatched junction bases numbered 5, after V lost 6 bases and J lost 0 bases.

This chain uses TRBV13 with TRBJ1-5; D is perhaps TRBD1 (5 bases). V lost 1 base, J lost 6 bases, and 10 bases lay in between. The CDR3 is 14 amino acids. The germline gives CDR1 PRHDT, CDR2 FYEKMQ (reference sequence). The CDR3 bases are TGTGCCAGCAGCTTAGCGCGGGGCGGTCAGCCCCAGCATTTT. As protein: CASSLARGGQPQHF.

The V call is TRBV6-6, the J call TRBJ2-7, with D unresolved. The CDR3 extends over 13 amino acids. Trimming removed 2 bases from V and 3 bases from J, with 8 bases in between. Germline CDR1 and CDR2: MNHNY and SVGAGI (reference sequence). CDR3: CASSYPDRYEQYF. CDR3 nucleotides: TGTGCCAGCAGTTACCCGGACCGCTACGAGCAGTACTTC.

This clone appeared once. The rearrangement links TRBV5-1 to TRBJ1-1; 8 bases align to TRBD1. V trimming: 0 bases; J trimming: 1 base; junction bases outside the gene matches: 5. Germline V lookup: CDR1 SGHRS, CDR2 YFSETQ. The CDR3 loop spans 16 amino acids. CDR3 DNA sequence: TGCGCCAGCAGCTTGGCCCAAACAGGGGGGAACACTGAAGCTTTCTTT. Its protein is CASSLAQTGGNTEAFF.

The chain recombines TRBV27 with TRBJ1-2; D is unresolved. Germline-derived CDR1 and CDR2 are MNHEY and SMNVEV (reference sequence). V lost 5 bases and J 3 bases, leaving 10 bases between the germline ends. The CDR3 contains 13 residues. CDR3 sequence reads: CASSASEHYGYTF. In DNA form, the CDR3 reads TGTGCCAGCAGTGCGAGTGAACACTATGGCTACACCTTC.

The rearrangement links TRBV27 to TRBJ1-4; D is ambiguous. Trimming pared 3 bases from V and 0 bases from J, leaving 8 bases between. The CDR3 is 15 amino acids. CDR1 and CDR2 (germline): MNHEY, SMNVEV (reference sequence). The CDR3 region is CASSFGGATNEKLFF. Written as DNA, the CDR3 is TGTGCCAGCAGTTTCGGCGGGGCAACTAATGAAAAACTGTTTTTT. The full variable domain, rest sourced from reference TRBV27 and TRBJ1-4, is EAQVTQNPRYLITVTGKKLTVTCSQNMNHEYMSWYRQDPGLGLRQIYYSMNVEVTDKGDVPEGYKVSRKEKRNFPLILESPSPNQTSLYFCASSFGGATNEKLFFGSGTQLSVL.

The genes are TRBV19 and TRBJ1-1; unclear D gene. Trimming stripped 6 bases from V and 5 bases from J, with 19 bases between. The germline V gene encodes CDR1 LNHDA and CDR2 SQIVND (reference sequence). The CDR3 loop spans 15 amino acids. CDR3 residues: CASSPSAGSKTEAFF. CDR3 sequence (DNA): TGTGCCAGTAGCCCTTCGGCGGGCAGCAAGACTGAAGCTTTCTTT.

This rearrangement joins TRBV19 to TRBJ2-7; 7 nucleotides agree with TRBD1. V lost 9 bases, J lost 1 base, and 6 bases stayed unmatched. The CDR3 is 13 amino acids. Germline V gene sequence: CDR1 LNHDA, CDR2 SQIVND (reference sequence). The CDR3 nucleotides are TGTGCCAGCCTCGGACAGGAATCCTACGAGCAGTACTTC. Translated, it gives CASLGQESYEQYF.